The 3 T cell receptor beta chains given below trace back to one sample, sequenced in a study of cytomegalovirus exposure and HLA in healthy donors. This PCR relied on a set of 60 Vbeta primers and 13 Jbeta primers. Some clones are missing from TCRdb's copy, which holds only in-frame ones; the method was immunoSEQ multiplex PCR. The data hold roughly 160,000 clones, with about 72% observed a single time. The sample comprised PBMCs. Receptors originate from a man over 45 in good health and CMV-seropositive.

The chain recombines TRBV6-1 with TRBJ2-5, with 7 bases identical to TRBD1. This CDR3 spans 14 amino acids. Trimming at V came to 0 bases and at J to 2 bases, leaving 0 bases not matched to a gene. Germline CDR1 and CDR2: MNHNS and SASEGT. The DNA of the CDR3 is TGTGCCAGCAGTGAAGCGGGACAGCAAGAGACCCAGTACTTC. Protein product: CASSEAGQQETQYF.

There are a few counts of this clone. V and J are TRBV20-1 and TRBJ2-5, with no clear D. Trimming removed 8 bases at V and 5 bases at J, with 12 bases between. Germline V gene sequence: CDR1 DFQATT, CDR2 SNEGSKA (reference sequence). The CDR3 runs 11 residues. The CDR3 is CSCRVGETQYF. CDR3 in DNA: TGCAGTTGCCGGGTCGGGGAGACCCAGTACTTC.

The CDR3 spells CASSLAPDRIYGYTF. The CDR3 DNA reads as TGTGCCAGCAGCTTAGCCCCAGACAGGATCTATGGCTACACCTTC. The rearrangement joins TRBV7-2 to TRBJ1-2; D is possibly TRBD1 (6 bases). This CDR3 region has 15 residues. Trimming removed 0 bases at V and 4 bases at J, with 12 bases between. The germline V gene has CDR1 SGHTA and CDR2 FQGNSA.